This TCR beta chain was sequenced for a study of blood T cell repertoires in COVID-19 (dated by TCRdb to 2018 to 2021). With respect to the entire study: Samples covering the acute and convalescent phases of COVID-19 were provided by collaborators in the United States, Italy and Spain. The material from the prospective study consisted of cDNA or gDNA derived from T cells, B-cell-depleted T cells, or PBMCs. The dataset comprised deeply sampled blood TCRbeta repertoires from subjects exposed to, actively infected with, or recovered from COVID-19. The repertoires were released in a freely available public database intended as a resource for research on the immune response to SARS-CoV-2. The samples were drawn from two sources: the first 160 participants of the ongoing ImmuneRACE study, and 1,000 to 1,500 subjects contributed by 6 global collaborators. Nearly every sample came with metadata listing a de-identified subject ID, COVID-19 status, age in years and sex. Where available, HLA class I and class II types were obtained from metadata supplied by the sample provider rather than from assay-based typing. Overall results and qualifications from the work: Clinical and demographic metadata were provided uncurated, with the amount varying by source and participant.

TCRbeta CDR3 regions were amplified from genomic DNA by means of the immunoSEQ Assay, a bias-controlled multiplex PCR. Concerning the study's data processing: Within the assay, amplification of reference gene primers was used to estimate how many nucleated cells each sample contained. Sequence reads were collapsed and filtered to measure the absolute abundance of every unique TCRbeta CDR3 rearrangement. For each sample, productive Simpson clonality was calculated as the square root of Simpson's diversity index across productive rearrangements. Imported from immuneACCESS, the table was reduced by TCRdb to in-frame sequences with V and J called. These copies leave out some clones; in studies compared against another copy, an unresolved V gene accounts for under half, and the cause of the remainder is not known. The V and J calls and clone size come from that table; D and trimming were worked out from the DNA. The sample data list about 240,000 clones, and approximately 86% of these were observed just once. 3.3% of the sample is held by the ten biggest clonotypes.

On this clone itself: The target of this receptor is not known. No base quality information exists; no much larger clone differs at one position.

Unmatched junction bases come to 10, with V trimmed by 1 base and J by 7 bases. From its cysteine to its phenylalanine, the CDR3 spans 16 amino acids. Just CDR3 DNA is preserved here, 48 bases in frame from base 1. From a lookup of the germline V gene, CDR1 and CDR2 are MGHRA and YSYEKL. Participants in the prospective study were aged about 18 to 90 years, lived in 20 to 30 United States geographic areas, and enrolled through a virtual design. To assign participants to cohorts, the prospective study relied on clinical history that participants themselves reported in a screening survey and a study questionnaire. In the prospective study, mobile phlebotomists collected whole blood, serum and a nasopharyngeal or oropharyngeal swab from each participant. Over a roughly 2-month period, participants in the prospective study had the option of providing additional blood draws and questionnaires. Before DNA extraction, blood samples from the prospective study were shipped at room temperature or frozen.

Recombination linked TRBV4-1 to TRBJ2-3, with 8 middle bases fitting TRBD2. Source material: PBMCs or T cells enriched from blood (not recorded which). The clonotype originates from a woman aged 40-49 years with acute COVID-19. The DNA sequence is given as TGCGCCAGCAGCCAAGTCGGTGGCGGGAGGAGGAATACGCAGTATTTT. It codes for CASSQVGGGRRNTQYF.